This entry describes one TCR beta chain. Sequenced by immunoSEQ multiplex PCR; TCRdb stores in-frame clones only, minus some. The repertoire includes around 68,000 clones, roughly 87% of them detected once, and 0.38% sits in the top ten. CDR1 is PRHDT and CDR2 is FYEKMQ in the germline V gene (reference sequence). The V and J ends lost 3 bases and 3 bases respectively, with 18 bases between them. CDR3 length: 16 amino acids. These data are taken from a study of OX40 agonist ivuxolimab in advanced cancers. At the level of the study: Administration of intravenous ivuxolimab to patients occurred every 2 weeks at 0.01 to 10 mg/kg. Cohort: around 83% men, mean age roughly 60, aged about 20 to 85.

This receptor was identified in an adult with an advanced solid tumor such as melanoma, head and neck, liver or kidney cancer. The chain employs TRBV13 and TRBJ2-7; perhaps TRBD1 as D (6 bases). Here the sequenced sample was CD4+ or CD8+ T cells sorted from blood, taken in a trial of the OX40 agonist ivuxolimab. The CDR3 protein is CASSFRSRGILYEQYF. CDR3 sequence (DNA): TGTGCCAGCAGCTTTCGTAGCAGGGGAATACTCTACGAGCAGTACTTC.